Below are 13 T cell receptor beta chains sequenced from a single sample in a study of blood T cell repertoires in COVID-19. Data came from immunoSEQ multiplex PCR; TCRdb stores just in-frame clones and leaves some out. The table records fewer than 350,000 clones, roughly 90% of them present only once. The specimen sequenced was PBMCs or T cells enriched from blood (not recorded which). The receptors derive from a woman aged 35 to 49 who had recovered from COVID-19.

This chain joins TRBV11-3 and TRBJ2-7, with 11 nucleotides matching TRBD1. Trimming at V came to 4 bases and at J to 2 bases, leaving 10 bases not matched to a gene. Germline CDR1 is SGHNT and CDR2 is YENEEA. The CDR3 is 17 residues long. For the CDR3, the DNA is TGTGCCAGCAGCTCTCCACTGGGGGACAGGGGGACCTACGAGCAGTACTTC. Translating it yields CASSSPLGDRGTYEQYF.

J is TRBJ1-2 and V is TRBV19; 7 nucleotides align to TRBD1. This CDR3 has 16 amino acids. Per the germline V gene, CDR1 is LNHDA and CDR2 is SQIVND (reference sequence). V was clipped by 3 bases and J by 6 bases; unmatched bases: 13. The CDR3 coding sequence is TGTGCCAGTAGTATTCGGTCAGGGGGTAGTCGAGATGGCTACACCTTC. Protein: CASSIRSGGSRDGYTF.

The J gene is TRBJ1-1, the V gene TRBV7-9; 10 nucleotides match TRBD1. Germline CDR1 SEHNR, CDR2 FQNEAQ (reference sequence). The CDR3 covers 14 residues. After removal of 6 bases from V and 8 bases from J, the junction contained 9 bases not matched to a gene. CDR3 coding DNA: TGTGCCAGCAGTATAAGACAGGGGGCGGAGGAAGCTTTCTTT. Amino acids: CASSIRQGAEEAFF.

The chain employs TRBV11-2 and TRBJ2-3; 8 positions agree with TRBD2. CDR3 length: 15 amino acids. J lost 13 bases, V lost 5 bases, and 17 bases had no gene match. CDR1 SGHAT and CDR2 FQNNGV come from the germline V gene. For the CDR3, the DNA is TGTGCCAGCAGCACCCGTGGAGCGGGGGACTTCAGGAAGTATTTT. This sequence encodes CASSTRGAGDFRKYF. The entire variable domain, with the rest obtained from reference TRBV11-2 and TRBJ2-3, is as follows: EAGVAQSPRYKIIEKRQSVAFWCNPISGHATLYWYQQILGQGPKLLIQFQNNGVVDDSQLPKDRFSAERLKGVDSTLKIQPAKLEDSAVYLCASSTRGAGDFRKYFGPGTRLTVL.

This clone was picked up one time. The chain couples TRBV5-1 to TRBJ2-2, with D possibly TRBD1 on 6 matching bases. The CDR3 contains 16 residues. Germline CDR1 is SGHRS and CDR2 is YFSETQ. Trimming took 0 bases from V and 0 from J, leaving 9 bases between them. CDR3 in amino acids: CASSLAGHPNTGELFF. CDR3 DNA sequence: TGCGCCAGCAGCTTGGCGGGACACCCGAACACCGGGGAGCTGTTTTTT.

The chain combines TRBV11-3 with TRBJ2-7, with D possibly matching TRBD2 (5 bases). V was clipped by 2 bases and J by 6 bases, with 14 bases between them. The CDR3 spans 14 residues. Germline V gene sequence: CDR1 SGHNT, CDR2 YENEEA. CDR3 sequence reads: CASSLSTTPSEQYF. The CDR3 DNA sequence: TGTGCCAGCAGCTTATCGACTACCCCCTCCGAGCAGTACTTC.

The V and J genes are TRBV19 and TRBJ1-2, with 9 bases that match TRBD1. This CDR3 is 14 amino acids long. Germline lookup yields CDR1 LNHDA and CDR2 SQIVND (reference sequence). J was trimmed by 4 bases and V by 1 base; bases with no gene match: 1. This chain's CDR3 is CASSIGQGGYGYTF. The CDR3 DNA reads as TGTGCCAGTAGTATAGGACAGGGGGGCTATGGCTACACCTTC.

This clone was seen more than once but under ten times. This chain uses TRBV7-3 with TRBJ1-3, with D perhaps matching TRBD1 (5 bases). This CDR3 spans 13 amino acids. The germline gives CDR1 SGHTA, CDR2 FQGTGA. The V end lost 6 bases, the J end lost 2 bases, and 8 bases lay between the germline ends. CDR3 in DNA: TGTGCCAGCAGAAGCAGGGCTGGAAACACCATATATTTT. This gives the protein CASRSRAGNTIYF.

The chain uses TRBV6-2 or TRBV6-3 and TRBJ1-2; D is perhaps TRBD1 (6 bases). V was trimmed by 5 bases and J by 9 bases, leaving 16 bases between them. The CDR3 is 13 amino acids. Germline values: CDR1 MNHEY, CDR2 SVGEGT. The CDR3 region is CASSKPGERSYTF. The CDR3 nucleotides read TGTGCCAGCAGTAAACCAGGGGAGAGGAGCTACACCTTC.

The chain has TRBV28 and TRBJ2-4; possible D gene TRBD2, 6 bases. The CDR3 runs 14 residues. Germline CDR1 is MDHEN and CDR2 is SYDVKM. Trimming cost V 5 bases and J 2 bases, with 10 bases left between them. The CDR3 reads CASSPGVSKNIQYF. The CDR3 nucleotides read TGTGCCAGCAGTCCGGGGGTTTCCAAAAACATTCAGTACTTC.

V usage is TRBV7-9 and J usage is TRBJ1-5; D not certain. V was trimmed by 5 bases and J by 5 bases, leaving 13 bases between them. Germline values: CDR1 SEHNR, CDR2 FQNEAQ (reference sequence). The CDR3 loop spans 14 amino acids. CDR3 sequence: CASSMGGMHQPQHF. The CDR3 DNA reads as TGTGCCAGCAGCATGGGAGGGATGCATCAGCCCCAGCATTTT.

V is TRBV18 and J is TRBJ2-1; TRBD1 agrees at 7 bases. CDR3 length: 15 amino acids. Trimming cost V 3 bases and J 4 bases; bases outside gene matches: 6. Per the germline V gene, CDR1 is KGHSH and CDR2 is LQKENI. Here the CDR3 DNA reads TGTGCCAGCTCACCTCTCGGACAGGAGTACAATGAGCAGTTCTTC. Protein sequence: CASSPLGQEYNEQFF. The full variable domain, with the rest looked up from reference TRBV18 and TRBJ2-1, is NAGVMQNPRHLVRRRGQEARLRCSPMKGHSHVYWYRQLPEEGLKFMVYLQKENIIDESGMPKERFSAEFPKEGPSILRIQQVVRGDSAAYFCASSPLGQEYNEQFFGPGTRLTVL.

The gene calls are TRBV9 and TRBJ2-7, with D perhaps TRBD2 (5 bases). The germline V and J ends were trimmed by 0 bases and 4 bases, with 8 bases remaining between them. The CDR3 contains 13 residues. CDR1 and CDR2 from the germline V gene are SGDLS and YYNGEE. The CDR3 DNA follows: TGTGCCAGCAGCGTAGGGAGGAATTACGAGCAGTACTTC. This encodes CASSVGRNYEQYF. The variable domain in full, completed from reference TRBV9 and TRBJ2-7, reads DSGVTQTPKHLITATGQRVTLRCSPRSGDLSVYWYQQSLDQGLQFLIQYYNGEERAKGNILERFSAQQFPDLHSELNLSSLELGDSALYFCASSVGRNYEQYFGPGTRLTVT.